The present entry profiles one T cell receptor beta chain with its context. The sample is drawn from a study of control samples from healthy donors and cancer patients. V was trimmed by 6 bases and J by 8 bases, leaving 11 bases between them. The CDR3 spans 12 residues. CDR1 MDHEN and CDR2 SYDVKM come from the germline V gene. Generated by immunoSEQ multiplex PCR, the TCRdb table keeps only in-frame clones and is missing some. The sample includes just over 80,000 clones, about 94% of them seen just once. The rearrangement joins TRBV28 to TRBJ2-1; tentatively, D is TRBD2 (5 bases). The TCR was taken from a woman aged 18-29 years in good health. The sequencing sample was made of blood. CDR3 DNA: TGTGCCAGCAGCCTCACTAGTTATGAGCAGTTCTTC. Translated: CASSLTSYEQFF.